The 15 T cell receptor beta chains presented below share a single source sample, sequenced in a study of blood T cells in healthy people across ages. Using a J-beta primer mix together with a sample-barcoded 5' primer, a second PCR was run for about 7 to 12 cycles. MiXCR, applied by TCRdb to the 5' RACE reads, yields one record per CDR3 protein. The sample includes about 1.5 million distinct CDR3 sequences, approximately 43% of them seen just once. Sequencing was done on a sample of blood. These receptors all stem from a woman aged 18-29 years in good health.

The V gene is TRBV5-4, the J gene TRBJ2-1; tentatively, D is TRBD2 (6 bases). The last part of the DNA fits TRBJ2-7 better; the J call may be wrong. CDR1 SGHNT and CDR2 YYREEE come from the germline V gene (reference sequence). The CDR3 is made up of 17 amino acids. CDR3 amino acids: CASSLAAGRRSYNEQYF. The CDR3 DNA is TGTGCCAGCAGCTTGGCGGCGGGAAGACGCTCCTACAATGAGCAGTACTTC.

This clonotype has more than one count but fewer than ten. The chain carries TRBV27 and TRBJ2-1; D possibly corresponds to TRBD2 (5 bases). The CDR3 sequence is 14 residues long. Germline V gene sequence: CDR1 MNHEY, CDR2 SMNVEV (reference sequence). The germline V and J ends were trimmed by 5 bases and 4 bases, with 12 bases remaining between them. Here the CDR3 DNA reads TGTGCCAGCAGTCCTACGGGGTATTACAATGAGCAGTTCTTC. Protein sequence: CASSPTGYYNEQFF.

V gene TRBV6-1 combines with J gene TRBJ2-1; D perhaps matches TRBD2 (5 bases). V lost 6 bases and J lost 7, with 25 bases in between. The CDR3 consists of 17 residues. CDR1 is MNHNS, CDR2 SASEGT, per germline. The CDR3: CASSWESVGSGRNEQFF. DNA of the CDR3: TGTGCCAGCAGCTGGGAGTCAGTTGGAAGTGGACGAAATGAGCAGTTCTTC.

This clonotype was recorded at least ten times. The V gene is TRBV29-1, the J gene TRBJ2-3; 7 nucleotides match TRBD2. J gave up 1 base and V 6 bases, and 10 bases lay outside the gene matches. The germline gives CDR1 SQVTM, CDR2 ANQGSEA. The CDR3 runs to 15 residues. CDR3 nucleotides: TGCAGCGTATCAGGTGGGAGGGATGGCACAGATACGCAGTATTTT. Amino acids: CSVSGGRDGTDTQYF.

This chain links TRBV5-1 with TRBJ1-2; maybe TRBD1 (5 bases). The germline V and J ends were trimmed by 0 bases and 3 bases, with 12 bases remaining between them. This CDR3 is built from 15 residues. The germline V gene has CDR1 SGHRS and CDR2 YFSETQ. The CDR3 nucleotides are TGCGCCAGCAGCTTGGCCGTGACAGAGCACTATGGCTACACCTTC. Translated: CASSLAVTEHYGYTF.

This sequence joins TRBV20-1 and TRBJ2-1; 15 nucleotides align to TRBD2. Germline V lookup: CDR1 DFQATT, CDR2 SNEGSKA (reference sequence). V was clipped by 0 bases and J by 9 bases; unmatched bases: 9. The CDR3 totals 17 residues. The DNA for the CDR3 is TGCAGTGCTAGAGATACATTGGGACTAGCGGGAGGAGGTGAGCAGTTCTTC. Protein sequence: CSARDTLGLAGGGEQFF.

The chain recombines TRBV20-1 with TRBJ2-3, with TRBD2 matching 9 bases. CDR1 DFQATT and CDR2 SNEGSKA come from the germline V gene (reference sequence). The CDR3 runs 14 residues. The ends lost 5 bases at V and 3 bases at J; junction bases unmatched: 6. Here the CDR3 DNA reads TGCAGTGCTCTTCCTAGCGGGAAGACAGATACGCAGTATTTT. Amino acid sequence: CSALPSGKTDTQYF.

Notes on this clonotype: A much larger clone differs by one base, so this may be a read error. J is TRBJ2-7 and V is TRBV27, with TRBD2 as a possible D gene (6 bases). The CDR3 is made up of 14 amino acids. Germline loops: CDR1 MNHEY, CDR2 SMNVEV (reference sequence). The CDR3 spells CASSVSGVSYEQYF. The CDR3 nucleotides are TGTGCCAGCAGTGTATCGGGGGTTTCCTACGAGCAGTACTTC.

The chain is built from TRBV6-2 or TRBV6-3 and TRBJ2-3, with 16 bases identical to TRBD2. The CDR3 loop spans 21 amino acids. V was clipped by 0 bases and J by 4 bases; unmatched bases: 13. CDR1 MNHEY and CDR2 SVGEGT come from the germline V gene. For the CDR3, the DNA is TGTGCCAGCAGTTACTCGAGTGTGGGACTAGCGGGGGGGCCGTTTGCAGATACGCAGTATTTT. Its protein is CASSYSSVGLAGGPFADTQYF.

This clonotype was counted between two and nine times. The chain uses TRBV20-1 and TRBJ1-2; 7 positions match TRBD1. Germline assignment: CDR1 DFQATT and CDR2 SNEGSKA (reference sequence). This CDR3 has 14 amino acids. DNA of the CDR3: TGCAGCGCTGGGGGACAGCAAGCTAACTATGGCTACACCTTC. Amino acids: CSAGGQQANYGYTF.

The V call is TRBV2, the J call TRBJ1-5; D call uncertain. In germline, CDR1 is SNHLY, CDR2 FYNNEI. This CDR3 spans 11 amino acids. Trimming took off 3 bases at V and 11 bases at J, with 8 bases between the two ends. CDR3 nucleotides: TGTGCCAGCAGTGATGCGGGGACCCAGCATTTT. This codes for CASSDAGTQHF.

This clonotype was seen only a few times. The chain recombines TRBV7-9 with TRBJ2-3; D is unresolved. The V gene's germline CDR1 is SEHNR and CDR2 FQNEAQ (reference sequence). V lost 3 bases to trimming and J lost 7 bases, with 14 bases between them. The CDR3 runs 14 residues. The CDR3 sequence: CASSFVPSEHTQYF. The CDR3 DNA reads as TGTGCCAGCAGCTTCGTCCCCTCGGAGCATACGCAGTATTTT.

This clonotype was seen once. V usage is TRBV12-3 or TRBV12-4 and J usage is TRBJ1-4; D call uncertain. Trimming removed 7 bases from V and 0 bases from J, with 9 bases in between. The CDR3 contains 14 residues. The chain's CDR3 is CASTLRATNEKLFF. For the CDR3, the DNA is TGTGCCAGCACCCTGCGGGCAACTAATGAAAAACTGTTTTTT.

This clonotype was seen a handful of times. The CDR3 reads CAIWTPGGTDTQYF. CDR3 nucleotide sequence: TGTGCCATTTGGACTCCGGGAGGCACAGATACGCAGTATTTT. The J gene is TRBJ2-3, the V gene TRBV10-3; D perhaps matches TRBD2 (6 bases). Trimming removed 9 bases at V and 1 base at J, with 14 bases between. The CDR3 sequence is 14 residues long. Per germline, CDR1 ENHRY and CDR2 SYGVKD.

This clonotype was observed a few times. The chain is built from TRBV5-6 and TRBJ2-3; TRBD1 agrees at 7 bases. The J segment lost 6 bases and the V segment lost 4 bases, leaving 8 bases of the junction unmatched. Germline CDR1 and CDR2: SGHDT and YYEEEE. The CDR3 extends over 14 amino acids. CDR3 loop: CASSLGQDWDTQYF. As DNA, the CDR3 is TGTGCCAGCAGCCTCGGACAGGACTGGGATACGCAGTATTTT.